The clone carrying this T cell receptor beta chain has just one count. This sample is part of a study of blood T cell repertoires in COVID-19. At the level of the study: COVID-19 samples, acute and convalescent, were from the United States, Italy and Spain. T cells, B-cell-depleted T cells, or PBMCs supplied cDNA or gDNA.

Germline values: CDR1 MNHEY, CDR2 SVGAGI. The CDR3 is 13 amino acids. V was cut by 5 bases and J by 4 bases, with 11 bases left in between. Per the authors' pipeline: Amplification with reference gene primers provided the estimates of nucleated cell counts. Measured with immunoSEQ multiplex PCR; TCRdb has only the in-frame clones, and not every one. For V, J and clone size, that table is used; D and trimming come from the DNA. The sample holds approximately 250,000 clones, 88% seen once. While infection was still active, Seattle patients were enrolled and then followed longitudinally. The V and J genes are TRBV6-5 and TRBJ1-1; perhaps TRBD1 as D (5 bases). Material: peripheral blood. The clonotype originates from a woman between 65 and 79 years old with COVID-19, enrolled during active disease. The CDR3 nucleotides are TGTGCCAGCAGTAGCGACAGACTCACTGAAGCTTTCTTT. This sequence encodes CASSSDRLTEAFF.